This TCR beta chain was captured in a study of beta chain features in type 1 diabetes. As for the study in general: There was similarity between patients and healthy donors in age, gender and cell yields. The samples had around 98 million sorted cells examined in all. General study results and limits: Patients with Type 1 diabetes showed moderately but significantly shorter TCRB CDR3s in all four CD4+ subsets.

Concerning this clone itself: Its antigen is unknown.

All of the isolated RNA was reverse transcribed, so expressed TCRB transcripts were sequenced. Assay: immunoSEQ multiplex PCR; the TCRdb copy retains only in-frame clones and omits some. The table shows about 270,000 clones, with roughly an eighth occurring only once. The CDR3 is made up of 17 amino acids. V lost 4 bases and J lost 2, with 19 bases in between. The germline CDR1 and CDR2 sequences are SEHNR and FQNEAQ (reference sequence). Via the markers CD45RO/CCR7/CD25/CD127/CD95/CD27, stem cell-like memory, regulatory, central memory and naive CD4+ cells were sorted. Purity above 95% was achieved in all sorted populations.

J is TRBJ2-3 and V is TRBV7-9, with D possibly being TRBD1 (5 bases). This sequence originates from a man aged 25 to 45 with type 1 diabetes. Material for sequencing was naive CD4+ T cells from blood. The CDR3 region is CASSSRVAGPSTDTQYF. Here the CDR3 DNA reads TGTGCCAGCAGCTCCCGGGTGGCAGGGCCCTCCACAGATACGCAGTATTTT.